This TCR beta chain was recovered during a study of blood T cell repertoires in COVID-19. Across the whole study: Specimens from acute and convalescent COVID-19 originated in the United States, Italy and Spain.

This CDR3 region has 15 residues. Germline CDR1 MNHNY, CDR2 SVGAGI (reference sequence). V trimming: 7 bases; J trimming: 8 bases; junction bases outside the gene matches: 11. Using immunoSEQ multiplex PCR, the repertoire was profiled, and TCRdb retains in-frame clones only, with some absent. The sample has approximately 150,000 clones, around 87% seen once. Followed longitudinally, the Seattle patients had been enrolled during active infection. The rearrangement joins TRBV6-6 to TRBJ2-7; TRBD2 matches 13 bases. The sequenced sample was peripheral blood. The receptor was derived from a woman of 80 years or more with COVID-19, enrolled during active disease. The CDR3 protein is CASTPTAGTSGKQYF. CDR3 nucleotides: TGTGCCAGCACTCCGACCGCAGGGACTAGCGGGAAGCAGTACTTC.